The clone carrying this T cell receptor (beta chain) is a singleton in its sample. Its antigen is not known. The sample comes from a study of T cells in localized non-small cell lung cancer. Study observations and caveats: Adjacent lung tissue had a median about 50 of the top 100 clones found in the tumor. Heterogeneity stays possible, as sequencing covered only one tumor region.

This CDR3 spans 17 amino acids. CDR1 and CDR2 (germline): GTSNPN, SVGIG (reference sequence). The V segment lost 2 bases and the J segment 2 bases; nucleotides outside the gene matches: 8. Clones were sequenced by immunoSEQ multiplex PCR, and TCRdb holds only the in-frame ones, with some missing. The data contain 50,000 to 60,000 clones, 60% to 85% of them singletons. Sequenced here: PBMCs, sampled before any cancer treatment. V usage is TRBV30 and J usage is TRBJ1-5, with 11 bases that match TRBD1. This clonotype was sampled from a woman aged 40 to 75 with stage II lung adenocarcinoma. The DNA of the CDR3 is TGTGCCTGGAGTTCCGGACAGGGGGCGTTGGGCAATCAGCCCCAGCATTTT. This sequence encodes CAWSSGQGALGNQPQHF.